This entry lists 17 T cell receptor gamma chains sequenced from one sample in a study of γδ T cells in repeated Plasmodium falciparum infection. TCRdb re-called the multiplex PCR reads through CATT. The sample includes more than 4,500 gamma-chain clones, 3% to 3.5% seen only once; the top ten take 30% to 35%. Gammadelta T cells were flow-sorted from PBMC into Vgamma9/Vdelta2+ and Vdelta2-negative populations for bulk analysis. Sequenced: gamma-delta T cells from blood. These receptors came from a pool of human donors (malaria-infected and uninfected, not separated).

This clone was seen a few times. TCRdb attributes to this sequence the protein of a much larger clone, which differs from the DNA translation at residue 15; a read error is likely, and the protein displayed is translated from the DNA. Called V gene: TRGV9; the J gene was not called. The CDR3 covers 17 residues. Per the germline V gene, CDR1 is GITISATS and CDR2 is ISYDGTV (reference sequence). The CDR3, as DNA: TGTGCCTTGTGGGAGCAAAGGCAAGAGTTGGGCAAAAAAATCAGGGTATTT. Amino acid sequence: CALWEQRQELGKKIRVF.

This clone was seen more than once but under ten times. The protein TCRdb lists belongs to a much larger clone and differs from this DNA's translation at residue 6, which points to a read error; the protein shown is made from the DNA. Different DNA sequences within this sample yield the same CDR3. This rearrangement joins TRGV9 to TRGJP. TCRdb supplies no J gene; here it was assigned by aligning the nucleotide sequence to germline. The CDR3 spans 16 residues. Unmatched junction bases numbered 7, after V lost 4 bases and J lost 7 bases. Germline CDR1 and CDR2: GITISATS and ISYDGTV (reference sequence). Here the CDR3 reads CALWEGGELGKKIKVF. The CDR3 nucleotides read TGTGCCTTGTGGGAAGGCGGTGAGTTGGGCAAAAAAATCAAGGTATTT.

This clone was found a few times. TCRdb has a much larger clone's protein, which differs at residue 6 from the translation of this DNA, likely because of a read error; what is shown is the protein translated from the DNA. The J gene is uncalled and the V gene is TRGV9. The CDR3 is made up of 25 amino acids. The germline gives CDR1 GITISATS, CDR2 ISYDGTV (reference sequence). The DNA for the CDR3 is TGTGCCTTGTGGGACCGTTGTTGTGGGGAACAACACTTGTTGTCACAGGTAAGTATCGGAAGAATACAACATTTC. Residues: CALWDRCCGEQHLLSQVSIGRIQHF.

On this clone: With a far larger clone one base away, a read error is the likely cause. Other DNA sequences in the same sample also yield this CDR3. This chain links TRGV4 with TRGJP2. From germline, CDR1 is EGSTGY and CDR2 YDSYTSSV. The CDR3 covers 13 residues. The ends lost 2 bases at V and 5 bases at J; junction bases unmatched: 2. CDR3 coding DNA: TGTGCCACCTGGGATGCGAGTGATTGGATCAAGACGTTT. This codes for CATWDASDWIKTF.

This clone appeared a few times. A far larger clone differs by one base, so this is likely a read error. Distinct nucleotide sequences in the sample also encode this CDR3. The chain has TRGV9 and TRGJP. The J gene, not given by TCRdb, was assigned here from a germline match of the nucleotide sequence. The CDR3 runs 16 residues. CDR1 is GITISATS, CDR2 ISYDGTV, per germline (reference sequence). The CDR3 spells CALWGGQELGKKIKVF. The CDR3 nucleotides read TGTGCCCTGTGGGGAGGCCAAGAGTTGGGCAAAAAAATCAAGGTATTT.

Concerning this clone: The TCRdb protein comes from a much larger clone and disagrees with this DNA's translation at residue 13, likely due to a read error; the protein given here is derived from the DNA. The chain has TRGV3 and TRGJ1 or TRGJ2. J was trimmed by 0 bases and V by 0 bases; bases with no gene match: 26. Germline V lookup: CDR1 VTNTFY, CDR2 YDVSTARD (reference sequence). The CDR3 consists of 22 residues. CDR3 amino acids: CATWDRRLVRTPIISNYYKKLF. In DNA, the CDR3 is TGTGCCACCTGGGACAGGCGTTTAGTAAGGACGCCCATCATATCGAATTATTATAAGAAACTCTTT.

The sample holds a few counts of this clone. The TCRdb protein, from a much larger clone, departs from this DNA's translation at residue 7, likely by read error; the protein shown derives from the DNA. This chain's CDR3 is CALWELPQFKKLF. Here the CDR3 DNA reads TGTGCCTTGTGGGAGCTCCCACAGTTTAAGAAACTCTTT. This chain uses TRGV9 with TRGJ1 or TRGJ2. TCRdb does not report a J gene; here it was assigned by matching the DNA to germline references. V dropped 3 bases and J dropped 9; count of bases not matched to a gene: 11. This CDR3 is 13 amino acids long. Germline CDR1 is GITISATS and CDR2 is ISYDGTV (reference sequence).

In regard to this clone: TCRdb's protein for this DNA is that of a much larger clone and differs from the translation at residue 4, likely a read error; the protein shown is the DNA translation. The gene calls are TRGV9 and TRGJP. The J gene, absent from TCRdb, was called here by matching the DNA to germline. Germline loops: CDR1 GITISATS, CDR2 ISYDGTV (reference sequence). CDR3 size: 17 residues. This CDR3 reads CALREPLQELGKKIKVF. The CDR3 DNA is TGTGCCTTGCGGGAGCCTTTGCAAGAGTTGGGCAAAAAAATCAAGGTATTT.

Ten or more counts support this clone. It is likely a read error: a sequence one base away is far more abundant. Additional DNA sequences in this sample encode the identical CDR3. This chain links TRGV9 with TRGJP. From germline, CDR1 is GITISATS and CDR2 ISYDGTV (reference sequence). This CDR3 region has 17 residues. After removal of 1 base from V and 2 bases from J, the junction contained 2 bases not matched to a gene. CDR3 in DNA: TGTGCCTTGTGGGAGGTCAGGCAAGAGTTGGGCAAAAAAATCAAGGTATTT. Its translation is CALWEVRQELGKKIKVF.

A note on this clone: TCRdb's listed protein matches a much larger clone and diverges from this DNA's translation at residue 10, likely through a read error; the protein shown comes from the DNA. The chain joins TRGV9 to TRGJP. The J gene is not listed in TCRdb, so it was assigned here from a DNA match to germline. The V gene's germline CDR1 is GITISATS and CDR2 ISYDGTV (reference sequence). The CDR3 is 15 residues long. DNA for the CDR3: TGTGCCTTGTGGAAGCGTGAGTTGGGCAGAAAAATCAAGGTATTT. The encoded protein is CALWKRELGRKIKVF.

Notes on this clone: No DNA is shown, since the ends of the CDR3 on it are uncertain; the CDR3 is the one TCRdb lists. The V gene call reads TRGV9; no J gene was called. The CDR3 extends over 23 residues, inclusive of both ends. Looked up from germline, CDR1 is GITISATS and CDR2 is ISYDGTV (reference sequence). CDR3 amino acids: CACDTLGSWDTRQMFFGTGIKLF.

Comments on this clone: This likely reflects a read error, since a far larger clone is one base away. The sample has other DNA sequences that encode this CDR3 too. The chain joins TRGV8 to TRGJ1 or TRGJ2. No J gene is reported in TCRdb; it was inferred here by comparing the DNA with germline. CDR1 is VENAVY, CDR2 YDSYNSRV, per germline. This CDR3 is built from 14 residues. The CDR3 DNA reads TGTGCCACCTGGGGGAAAGGAAATTACTATAAGAAACTCTTT. Translated: CATWGKGNYYKKLF.

By proportion, this clone is medium-sized (0.01 to 0.1%). This may be a read error, as it is one base from a much larger clone. V usage is TRGV4 and J usage is TRGJ1 or TRGJ2. The CDR3 consists of 13 residues. The germline V gene encodes CDR1 EGSTGY and CDR2 YDSYTSSV. J was trimmed by 2 bases and V by 3 bases; bases with no gene match: 4. The CDR3 here is CATWDSDYYKKLF. The CDR3 DNA reads as TGTGCCACCTGGGATTCGGATTATTATAAGAAACTCTTT.

This clone was detected many times. V and J are TRGV3 and TRGJ1 or TRGJ2. There are 12 residues in the CDR3. The V gene's germline CDR1 is VTNTFY and CDR2 YDVSTARD (reference sequence). The trim removed 0 bases at V and 8 bases at J, leaving 4 bases unmatched. The CDR3 here is CATWDRPNKKLF. The CDR3 coding sequence is TGTGCCACCTGGGACAGGCCGAATAAGAAACTCTTT.

This clone is termed medium-sized. This sample also contains other DNA sequences that code for the same CDR3. The chain combines TRGV9 with TRGJ1 or TRGJ2. Trimming took 0 bases from V and 7 from J; bases not matched to a gene: 6. This CDR3 has 13 residues. Looked up from germline, CDR1 is GITISATS and CDR2 is ISYDGTV (reference sequence). The CDR3 region has the DNA TGTGCCTTGTGGGAGGTGTACGGATATAAGAAACTCTTT. Translated: CALWEVYGYKKLF.

This clone ranks as medium-sized. The sample carries other DNA sequences with the same CDR3. This chain joins TRGV4 and TRGJ1 or TRGJ2. The CDR3 has 12 residues. Germline lookup yields CDR1 EGSTGY and CDR2 YDSYTSSV. V trimming: 2 bases; J trimming: 5 bases; junction bases outside the gene matches: 3. The DNA for the CDR3 is TGTGCCACCTGGGATGTACATTATAAGAAACTCTTT. Protein sequence: CATWDVHYKKLF.

Remarks on this clone: This clone may be a read error of a much larger clone one base away. This sequence joins TRGV4 and TRGJ1 or TRGJ2. J gave up 14 bases and V 0 bases, and 13 bases lay outside the gene matches. The CDR3 loop spans 13 amino acids. CDR1 is EGSTGY, CDR2 YDSYTSSV, per germline. In DNA, the CDR3 is TGTGCCACCTGGGATGGGCCTTTGCACACTCAACTCTTT. It encodes CATWDGPLHTQLF.